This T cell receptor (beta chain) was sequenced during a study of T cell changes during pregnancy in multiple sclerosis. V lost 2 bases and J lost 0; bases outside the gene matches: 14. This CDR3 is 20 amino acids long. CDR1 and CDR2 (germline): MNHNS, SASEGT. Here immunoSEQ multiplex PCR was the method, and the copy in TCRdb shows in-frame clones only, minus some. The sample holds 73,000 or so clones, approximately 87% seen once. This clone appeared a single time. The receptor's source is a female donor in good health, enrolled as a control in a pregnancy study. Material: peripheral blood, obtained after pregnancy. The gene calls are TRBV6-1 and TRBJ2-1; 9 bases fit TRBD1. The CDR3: CASSESLDRGTGGSYNEQFF. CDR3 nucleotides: TGTGCCAGCAGTGAAAGTCTGGACAGGGGAACAGGGGGCTCCTACAATGAGCAGTTCTTC.